These 21 T cell receptor beta chains originate from one sample sequenced in a study of CD8 T cells in ankylosing spondylitis. Antigens for these TCRs are unknown. TCRdb itself ran the 5' RACE reads through MiXCR, one entry per CDR3 protein. This sample has fewer than 550,000 distinct CDR3 sequences, with less than 6% found just once. Points from the study as a whole: Apparently characteristic of ankylosing spondylitis blood was a TCR beta motif (fewer than ten highly homologous variants).

Material for sequencing was blood, either unsorted or a sorted T cell fraction (not recorded which). These receptors were obtained from a male donor with ankylosing spondylitis.

The chain uses TRBV3-1 and TRBJ2-6; D gene ambiguous. The CDR3 is made up of 14 amino acids. Trimming removed 5 bases at V and 4 bases at J, with 9 bases between. Germline loops: CDR1 LGHDT, CDR2 YNNKEL (reference sequence). In nucleotides, the CDR3 is TGTGCCAGCAGCTCCACCCCAGGGGCCAACGTCCTGACTTTC. As protein: CASSSTPGANVLTF. Full variable domain (rest looked up from reference TRBV3-1 and TRBJ2-6): DTAVSQTPKYLVTQMGNDKSIKCEQNLGHDTMYWYKQDSKKFLKIMFSYNNKELIINETVPNRFSPKSPDKAHLNLHINSLELGDSAVYFCASSSTPGANVLTFGAGSRLTVL.

This clonotype was observed at least ten times. The chain is built from TRBV25-1 and TRBJ1-2; D is ambiguous. CDR1 is MGHDK, CDR2 SYGVNS, per germline. CDR3 length: 14 residues. Trimming removed 3 bases at V and 1 base at J, with 9 bases between. This CDR3 is CASSDRAVNYGYTF. CDR3 DNA: TGTGCCAGCAGTGATAGGGCGGTTAACTATGGCTACACCTTC.

This clonotype was picked up a small number of times. CDR3 region: CASSTKVYGTSTDTQYF. The DNA for the CDR3 is TGTGCCAGCAGCACTAAGGTCTACGGGACTAGCACAGATACGCAGTATTTT. The rearrangement joins TRBV7-8 to TRBJ2-3; TRBD2 is a possible D gene (6 bases). The germline V and J ends were trimmed by 5 bases and 0 bases, with 18 bases remaining between them. CDR1 is SGHVS and CDR2 is FQNEAQ in the germline V gene. CDR3 length: 17 amino acids.

The chain carries TRBV21-1 and TRBJ2-5; TRBD2, the table's D call, was not compared with the DNA. TRBV21-1 is flagged as a pseudogene. The CDR3 has 16 residues. In nucleotides, the CDR3 is TGTGCCAGCAGCAAAGGAATAGCGGGAGTCCAAGAGACCCAGTACTTC. It yields the protein CASSKGIAGVQETQYF.

As to this clonotype: A junction end diverges from the germline sequence, so it may reflect a read error. V is TRBV7-7 and J is TRBJ2-7; the match to TRBD2 covers 10 bases. CDR1 and CDR2 from the germline V gene are SSHAT and FNYEAQ (reference sequence). CDR3 length: 16 amino acids. Here the CDR3 reads CASSPGLAASSYEQYF. In DNA form, the CDR3 reads TGTGCTAGCAGCCCCGGACTAGCGGCGAGCTCCTACGAGCAGTACTTC.

This clonotype showed up many times. V is TRBV5-1 and J is TRBJ2-7; 7 nucleotides agree with TRBD2. Germline CDR1 SGHRS, CDR2 YFSETQ. CDR3 length: 14 amino acids. The V gene end was trimmed by 0 bases and the J gene end by 4 bases; junction bases not matched to a gene: 4. CDR3 in DNA: TGCGCCAGCAGCTTGGTGGCTAGCGGTTACGAGCAGTACTTC. It is translated as CASSLVASGYEQYF. Using reference TRBV5-1 and TRBJ2-7 for the parts outside the CDR3, the full variable domain is KAGVTQTPRYLIKTRGQQVTLSCSPISGHRSVSWYQQTPGQGLQFLFEYFSETQRNKGNFPGRFSGRQFSNSRSEMNVSTLELGDSALYLCASSLVASGYEQYFGPGTRLTVT.

V usage is TRBV7-9 and J usage is TRBJ1-1, with D unresolved. Trimming left V 6 bases short and J 4 bases short, with 12 bases between. Germline V gene data show CDR1 as SEHNR and CDR2 as FQNEAQ (reference sequence). There are 13 residues in the CDR3. This CDR3 reads CASRGLFGTEAFF. The CDR3 nucleotides read TGTGCCAGCAGAGGTCTTTTCGGCACTGAAGCTTTCTTT.

This clonotype was seen at least ten times. The chain links TRBV7-6 to TRBJ2-2; D may be TRBD2 (5 bases). Per the germline V gene, CDR1 is SGHVS and CDR2 is FNYEAQ. The CDR3 sequence is 14 residues long. The V and J ends lost 2 bases and 5 bases respectively, with 9 bases between them. CDR3 DNA sequence: TGTGCCAGCAGCTTATGGGAGCTAACCGGGGAGCTGTTTTTT. Encoded protein: CASSLWELTGELFF. Looking up the rest from reference TRBV7-6 and TRBJ2-2 gives the full variable domain: GAGVSQSPRYKVTKRGQDVALRCDPISGHVSLYWYRQALGQGPEFLTYFNYEAQQDKSGLPNDRFSAERPEGSISTLTIQRTEQRDSAMYRCASSLWELTGELFFGEGSRLTVL.

This clonotype was seen ten or more times. This chain connects TRBV29-1 to TRBJ2-3; D perhaps matches TRBD2 (6 bases). The CDR3 has 13 residues. Per germline, CDR1 SQVTM and CDR2 ANQGSEA. V gave up 4 bases and J gave up 6 bases, with 14 bases separating them. In DNA form, the CDR3 reads TGCAGCGTTGGTAGGGGCGGAGGGGATACGCAGTATTTT. This codes for CSVGRGGGDTQYF.

This clonotype appeared many times. V is TRBV5-6 and J is TRBJ1-1; TRBD1 is a possible D gene (6 bases). This CDR3 is built from 16 residues. Germline V CDR1 and CDR2: SGHDT, YYEEEE. Trimming removed 0 bases from V and 0 bases from J, with 12 bases in between. CDR3 bases: TGTGCCAGCAGCTTGGGTTCAAGGGGGATGAACACTGAAGCTTTCTTT. Protein: CASSLGSRGMNTEAFF.

This clonotype was counted only a few times. The rearrangement links TRBV18 to TRBJ1-4; TRBD1 matches at 10 bases. CDR1 KGHSH and CDR2 LQKENI come from the germline V gene. With V trimmed by 5 bases and J by 6 bases, 3 bases remained unmatched. The CDR3 length is 14 residues. In DNA, the CDR3 is TGTGCCAGCTCAGACAGGGGGCGCGATGAAAAACTGTTTTTT. Translated, it gives CASSDRGRDEKLFF.

CDR3 residues: CASSLAGGSSGAFF. In nucleotides, the CDR3 is TGTGCCAGCAGCTTAGCAGGGGGCTCGTCAGGAGCTTTCTTT. This rearrangement joins TRBV11-2 to TRBJ1-1; TRBD1 matches 8 bases. CDR1 and CDR2 from the germline V gene are SGHAT and FQNNGV. The CDR3 consists of 14 residues. V was clipped by 1 base and J by 10 bases; unmatched bases: 8.

This clonotype was seen many times. V and J are TRBV12-3 or TRBV12-4 and TRBJ1-1; maybe TRBD1 (6 bases). V was cut by 3 bases and J by 1 base, with 9 bases left in between. The length of the CDR3 is 14 residues. For the CDR3, the DNA is TGTGCCAGCAGTTTTGGACAGAAGAACACTGAAGCTTTCTTT. It specifies CASSFGQKNTEAFF.

This clonotype appeared a few times. This rearrangement joins TRBV4-3 to TRBJ2-7; D unresolved. CDR1 and CDR2 (germline): LGHNA, YSLEER. The V end lost 0 bases, the J end lost 0 bases, and 6 bases lay between the germline ends. This CDR3 is built from 14 residues. Written as DNA, the CDR3 is TGCGCCAGCAGCCAAGATTGGGTCTCCTACGAGCAGTACTTC. Its protein is CASSQDWVSYEQYF.

This clonotype occurred many times. CDR3 sequence: CATSREAGTEAFF. CDR3 nucleotides: TGTGCCACCAGCAGAGAAGCAGGCACTGAAGCTTTCTTT. The chain employs TRBV15 and TRBJ1-1; D remains unclear. This CDR3 has 13 amino acids. The V and J ends lost 0 bases and 4 bases respectively, with 6 bases between them. CDR1 is LNHNV, CDR2 YYDKDF, per germline (reference sequence).

The sample holds many counts of this clonotype. The chain is built from TRBV4-1 and TRBJ2-7; D not certain. This CDR3 spans 15 amino acids. V lost 8 bases and J lost 1, with 18 bases in between. Germline CDR1 and CDR2: MGHRA and YSYEKL. DNA for the CDR3: TGCGCCAGCGGACCTTATGGGCCGGATTCCTACGAGCAGTACTTC. Protein sequence: CASGPYGPDSYEQYF.

In this sample, this clonotype turned up many times. The chain employs TRBV7-2 and TRBJ1-1; D is uncertain. This CDR3 is built from 12 residues. Trimming removed 3 bases from V and 12 bases from J, with 14 bases in between. CDR1 is SGHTA, CDR2 FQGNSA, per germline. CDR3 amino acids: CASSFQTAMPFF. The CDR3 DNA sequence: TGTGCCAGCAGCTTTCAAACAGCCATGCCTTTCTTT.

This clonotype appeared a few times. This chain joins TRBV7-2 and TRBJ2-3, with D unclear. Germline V gene sequence: CDR1 SGHTA, CDR2 FQGNSA. Trimming took off 5 bases at V and 4 bases at J, with 10 bases between the two ends. This CDR3 spans 13 amino acids. The CDR3: CASSAGRADTQYF. CDR3 bases: TGTGCCAGCAGCGCAGGTCGGGCAGATACGCAGTATTTT. Full variable domain (outside the CDR3, taken from reference TRBV7-2 and TRBJ2-3): GAGVSQSPSNKVTEKGKDVELRCDPISGHTALYWYRQSLGQGLEFLIYFQGNSAPDKSGLPSDRFSAERTGGSVSTLTIQRTQQEDSAVYLCASSAGRADTQYFGPGTRLTVL.

This clonotype was found a few times. The rearrangement uses TRBV7-8 and TRBJ2-2, with 7 positions matching TRBD1. The CDR3 is 15 residues long. With V trimmed by 4 bases and J by 3 bases, 5 bases remained unmatched. Per the germline V gene, CDR1 is SGHVS and CDR2 is FQNEAQ. Here the CDR3 DNA reads TGTGCCAGCAGCTACAGGGGTTGGGACACCGGGGAGCTGTTTTTT. Translating gives CASSYRGWDTGELFF.

This clonotype was counted at least ten times. The junction shows a germline mismatch at one end, possibly a read error. The chain joins TRBV7-7 to TRBJ2-2; D remains ambiguous. This CDR3 has 14 residues. Germline CDR1 reads SSHAT; CDR2 reads FNYEAQ (reference sequence). The CDR3 reads CASSFLMNTGELFF. The CDR3 DNA is TGTGCTAGCAGCTTCCTGATGAACACCGGGGAGCTGTTTTTT.

Many counts were recorded for this clonotype. The genes are TRBV7-9 and TRBJ2-7; D gene unclear. This CDR3 contains 13 residues. Trimming removed 5 bases from V and 5 bases from J, with 13 bases in between. Germline CDR1 SEHNR, CDR2 FQNEAQ (reference sequence). The CDR3 loop is CASSLRGGDEQYF. The CDR3 DNA reads as TGTGCCAGCAGCCTGCGCGGTGGTGACGAGCAGTACTTC.